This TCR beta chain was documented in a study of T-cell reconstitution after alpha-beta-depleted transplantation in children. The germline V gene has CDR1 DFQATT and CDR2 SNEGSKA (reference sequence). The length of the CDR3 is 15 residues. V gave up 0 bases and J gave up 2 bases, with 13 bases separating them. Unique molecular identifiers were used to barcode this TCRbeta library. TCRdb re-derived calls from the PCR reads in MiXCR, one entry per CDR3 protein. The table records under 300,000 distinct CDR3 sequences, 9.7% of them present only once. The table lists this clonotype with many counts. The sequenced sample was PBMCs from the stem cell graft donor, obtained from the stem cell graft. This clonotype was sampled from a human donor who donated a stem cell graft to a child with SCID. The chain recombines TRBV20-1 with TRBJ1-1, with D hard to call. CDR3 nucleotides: TGCAGTGCTAGAGATCTTAGGCTATCTAACACTGAAGCTTTCTTT. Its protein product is CSARDLRLSNTEAFF.